This T cell receptor (beta chain) was documented in a study of shared clonotypes between healthy human individuals. Replicate PCRs from sorted subsets contained around 200 ng DNA, which is around 30,000 T cell genomes. Authors' data handling: Because ImmunoSEQ provided only junction sequences with no quality scores, the filtering differed. Measured with immunoSEQ multiplex PCR; TCRdb has only the in-frame clones, and not every one. The V and J calls and the clone size are those of that table, but D and trimming were determined from the DNA. Of about 1 million clones listed, under 80% were seen once; the top ten hold roughly 1.5%. General observations from the study: Clonotypes shared by all four sorted-subset donors had higher generation probabilities than non-shared clonotypes.

Per germline, CDR1 SNHLY and CDR2 FYNNEI. V was pared by 7 bases and J by 3 bases, with 9 bases between. The CDR3 is made up of 12 amino acids. Comments on this clone: Its antigen is not known.

The material sequenced was memory CD4+ T cells sorted from blood. The subset is: CD45RA-negative fraction. The sequence came from a man aged 18 to 29 in good health. The chain links TRBV2 to TRBJ1-2, with unresolved D. CDR3 coding DNA: TGTGCCAGCACGCGGGAAGACTATGGCTACACCTTC. It translates to CASTREDYGYTF.